This T cell receptor beta chain was captured by sequencing in a study of blood T cell repertoires in COVID-19. About the research overall: Sources were T cells, B-cell-depleted T cells, or PBMCs; the material itself was cDNA or gDNA.

Trimming removed 0 bases from V and 1 base from J, with 3 bases in between. The CDR3 spans 13 residues. As processed by the authors: Reference gene primer amplification gave nucleated cell count estimates. Some clones are missing from TCRdb's copy, which holds only in-frame ones; the method was immunoSEQ multiplex PCR. Clone size and the V and J calls come from that table; the DNA yielded D and trimming. Of around 99,000 clones in the sample, roughly 90% were seen once. The chain links TRBV12-3 or TRBV12-4 to TRBJ1-1; D unresolved. This clonotype was sampled from a man in his forties with active or convalescent COVID-19. Sequencing was done on a sample of peripheral blood. CDR3 coding DNA: TGTGCCAGCAGTTTAGCAGCGAACACTGAAGCTTTCTTT. It yields the protein CASSLAANTEAFF.